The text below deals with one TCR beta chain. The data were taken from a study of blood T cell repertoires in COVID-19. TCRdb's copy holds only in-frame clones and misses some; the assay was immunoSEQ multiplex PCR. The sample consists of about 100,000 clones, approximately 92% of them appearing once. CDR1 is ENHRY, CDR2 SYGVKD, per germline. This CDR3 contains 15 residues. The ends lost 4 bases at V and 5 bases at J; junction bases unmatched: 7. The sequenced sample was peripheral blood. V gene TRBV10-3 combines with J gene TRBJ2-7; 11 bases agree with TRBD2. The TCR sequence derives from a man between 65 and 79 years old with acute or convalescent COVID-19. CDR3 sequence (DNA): TGTGCCATCAGTGGTAGCGGGAGGGCCCTGGACGAGCAGTACTTC. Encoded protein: CAISGSGRALDEQYF.